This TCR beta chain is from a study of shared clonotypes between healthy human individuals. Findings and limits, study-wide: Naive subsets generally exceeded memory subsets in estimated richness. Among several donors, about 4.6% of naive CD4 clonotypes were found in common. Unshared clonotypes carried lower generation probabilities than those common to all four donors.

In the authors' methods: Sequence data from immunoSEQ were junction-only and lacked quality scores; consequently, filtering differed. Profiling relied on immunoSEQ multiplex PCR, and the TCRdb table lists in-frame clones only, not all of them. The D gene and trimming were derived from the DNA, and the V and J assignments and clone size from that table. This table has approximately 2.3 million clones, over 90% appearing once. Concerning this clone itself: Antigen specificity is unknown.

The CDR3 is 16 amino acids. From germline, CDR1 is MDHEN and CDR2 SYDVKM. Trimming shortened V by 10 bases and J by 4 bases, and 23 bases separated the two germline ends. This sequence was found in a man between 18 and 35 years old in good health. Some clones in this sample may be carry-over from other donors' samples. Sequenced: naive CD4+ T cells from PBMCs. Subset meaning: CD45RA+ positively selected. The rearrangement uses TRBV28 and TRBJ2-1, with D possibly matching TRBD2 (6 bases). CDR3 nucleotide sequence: TGTGCCATCACCCCCCTAGTAAGCGGGCGATACAATGAGCAGTTCTTC. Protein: CAITPLVSGRYNEQFF. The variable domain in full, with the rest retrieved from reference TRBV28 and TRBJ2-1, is DVKVTQSSRYLVKRTGEKVFLECVQDMDHENMFWYRQDPGLGLRLIYFSYDVKMKEKGDIPEGYSVSREKKERFSLILESASTNQTSMYLCAITPLVSGRYNEQFFGPGTRLTVL.